This is a list of T cell receptor beta chains from one sample in a study of spatial heterogeneity in lung cancer. MiXCR, run by TCRdb on the 5' RACE reads, gives a single entry per CDR3 protein. The sample carries nearly 95,000 distinct CDR3 sequences, 19% recorded once. This specimen consisted of PBMCs, obtained at follow-up. The receptors originated from a male donor with early-stage non-small cell lung cancer. The conserved cysteine and the conserved F or W are not part of the CDR3 here. D genes are given only for firm matches.

CDR3aa	v_gene	j_gene	d_gene
ASRGLAGAGELF	TRBV2	TRBJ2-2	TRBD2
ASSSPLARDTDTQY	TRBV6-6	TRBJ2-3	NA
SVYDSGANVLT	TRBV29-1	TRBJ2-6	NA
ASSPKDGGTQY	TRBV3-1	TRBJ2-5	NA
SVPPQGPTGYT	TRBV29-1	TRBJ1-2	NA
ASSYWDQAGELF	TRBV6-5	TRBJ2-2	NA
ASSLTRAGANVLT	TRBV7-3	TRBJ2-6	NA
ASSTTSGPSSYEQY	TRBV5-1	TRBJ2-7	NA
SIPGLFGNEQF	TRBV20-1	TRBJ2-1	NA
ASSLSDGGNEQF	TRBV7-9	TRBJ2-1	NA
SAGRDNQETQY	TRBV20-1	TRBJ2-5	NA
ASNNRAGEQF	TRBV6-2/TRBV6-3	TRBJ2-1	NA
ASSSATSSRETQY	TRBV5-4	TRBJ2-5	TRBD2
ASSVQEYNEQF	TRBV2	TRBJ2-1	NA
ASSLLASTGNTIY	TRBV7-9	TRBJ1-3	NA
ASSAVTTRNTEAF	TRBV19	TRBJ1-1	NA
ASSLTGAATEAF	TRBV7-2	TRBJ1-1	TRBD1
SAKLSGRADVSYNEQF	TRBV20-1	TRBJ2-1	TRBD2
AVRRSGTSGNTIY	TRBV12-3/TRBV12-4	TRBJ1-3	NA
ASSLTGEAGANVLT	TRBV5-1	TRBJ2-6	NA
SARDGRSGRAIGEQF	TRBV20-1	TRBJ2-1	TRBD2
ASSLVAGGLEETQY	TRBV4-3	TRBJ2-5	TRBD2
SAWIGNEQY	TRBV20-1	TRBJ2-7	NA
ASSPERVGEQF	TRBV7-9	TRBJ2-1	NA
ASGLPTRRDTRNEQF	TRBV12-5	TRBJ2-1	NA
ASSESKQVSGANVLT	TRBV10-2	TRBJ2-6	NA
SAKNAGTTNNEQF	TRBV20-1	TRBJ2-1	TRBD2
ASSSGTAGSYNEQF	TRBV28	TRBJ2-1	NA
ASRAASGVVDTQY	TRBV6-5	TRBJ2-3	TRBD2
ASSSSSGQETQY	TRBV7-9	TRBJ2-5	TRBD2
ASGPRVSGANVLT	TRBV6-5	TRBJ2-6	NA
ASSAGTQHTEAF	TRBV5-1	TRBJ1-1	NA
ASSQGLPGNYGYT	TRBV6-5	TRBJ1-2	NA
ASSLGQGPSTDTQY	TRBV5-1	TRBJ2-3	NA
ASRPDRFTGELF	TRBV10-1	TRBJ2-2	TRBD1
ASSKGLNDQPQH	TRBV18	TRBJ1-5	NA
ATSDRVTDTQY	TRBV24-1	TRBJ2-3	NA
ASSDGPLYEQY	TRBV25-1	TRBJ2-7	NA
ASSQGTGPDTQY	TRBV4-3	TRBJ2-3	TRBD1
ATSPWTGDTDTQY	TRBV24-1	TRBJ2-3	TRBD1
ASRRDAGTEAF	TRBV28	TRBJ1-1	NA
SAWDSSTDTQY	TRBV20-1	TRBJ2-3	TRBD1
ASSLGTSGSYT	TRBV27	TRBJ1-2	NA
ASGQVYGYT	TRBV28	TRBJ1-2	TRBD1
AWSLGQTYSPLH	TRBV30	TRBJ1-6	NA
STQGVEETQY	TRBV20-1	TRBJ2-5	TRBD1
ASSLAHGETQY	TRBV5-1	TRBJ2-5	NA
ASSLSVSGYT	TRBV11-2	TRBJ1-2	NA
SARDYGGGNIQY	TRBV20-1	TRBJ2-4	NA
ASSRTSGGAGLVGELF	TRBV11-2	TRBJ2-2	TRBD2
ASSEWGQTYGYT	TRBV25-1	TRBJ1-2	NA
SAIDKTETQY	TRBV20-1	TRBJ2-5	NA
ASGLGETQY	TRBV12-5	TRBJ2-5	NA
ASSLGADTQY	TRBV7-9	TRBJ2-3	NA
SGRAGTGLGGTGELF	TRBV29-1	TRBJ2-2	TRBD1
ASSSRQFNEAF	TRBV7-2	TRBJ1-1	NA
ASRRAGTGGETQY	TRBV6-2/TRBV6-3	TRBJ2-5	TRBD1
ASSTDGRKNTEAF	TRBV5-1	TRBJ1-1	NA
SARGLDGAGADTQY	TRBV20-1	TRBJ2-3	TRBD2
SAQRTINSPLH	TRBV20-1	TRBJ1-6	NA